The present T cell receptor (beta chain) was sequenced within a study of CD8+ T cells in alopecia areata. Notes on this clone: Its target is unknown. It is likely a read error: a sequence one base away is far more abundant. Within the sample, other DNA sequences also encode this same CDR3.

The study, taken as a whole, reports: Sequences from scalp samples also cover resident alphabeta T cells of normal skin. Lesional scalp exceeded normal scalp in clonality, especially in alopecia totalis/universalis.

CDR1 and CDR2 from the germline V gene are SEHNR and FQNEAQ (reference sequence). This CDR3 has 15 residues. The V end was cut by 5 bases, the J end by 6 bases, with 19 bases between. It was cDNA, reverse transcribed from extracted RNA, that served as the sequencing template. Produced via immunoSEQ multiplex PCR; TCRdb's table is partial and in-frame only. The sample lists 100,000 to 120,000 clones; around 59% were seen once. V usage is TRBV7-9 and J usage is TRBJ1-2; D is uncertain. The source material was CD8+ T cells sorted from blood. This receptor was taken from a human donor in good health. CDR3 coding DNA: TGTGCCAGCAGCCAAGAAGAGGGAAGGGTTGATGGCTACACCTTC. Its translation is CASSQEEGRVDGYTF.